A selection of T cell receptor beta chains follows, all from one sample in a study of blood T cell repertoires in COVID-19. Some clones are missing from TCRdb's copy, which holds only in-frame ones; the method was immunoSEQ multiplex PCR. The sample includes some 74,000 clones, nearly 80% of them seen just once. The sequenced sample consisted of peripheral blood. The receptors were sampled from a human donor in a cohort sampled during active COVID-19. CDR3s include the opening cysteine and the closing phenylalanine or tryptophan. A D gene is named only where the DNA matches it firmly. Expanded clones get a size class; other rows say once, few or many, or leave the size out.

. | TRBJ1-5 | TRBV19 | . | TGTGCCAGTATGCAGGGAAATCAGCCCCAGCATTTT | CASMQGNQPQHF
. | TRBJ1-2 | TRBV7-3 | once | TGTGCCAGCAGCTTAATAGGAGGGGACGACTATGGCTACACCTTC | CASSLIGGDDYGYTF
. | TRBJ1-1 | TRBV28 | few | TGTGCCAGCAGTCCGGAGACAGGCCCGGGCACTGAAGCTTTCTTT | CASSPETGPGTEAFF
. | TRBJ2-3 | TRBV5-5 | . | TGTGCCAGCAGCTTGGGGCGAAGCGGCACAGATACGCAGTATTTT | CASSLGRSGTDTQYF
TRBD2 | TRBJ2-5 | TRBV7-9 | . | TGTGCCAGCAGGAAAGCGGGAGAAGAGACCCAGTACTTC | CASRKAGEETQYF
. | TRBJ2-1 | TRBV27 | . | TGTGCCAGCAGTTTGCTACTAGTGACCTCCTACAATGAGCAGTTCTTC | CASSLLLVTSYNEQFF
TRBD1 | TRBJ1-2 | TRBV5-1 | . | TGCGCCAGCAGCGTCGAAGGACAGGGTCTCTATGGCTACACCTTC | CASSVEGQGLYGYTF
. | TRBJ1-5 | TRBV5-1 | . | TGCGCCAGCAGTCTTGACACCGGTAATCAGCCCCAGCATTTT | CASSLDTGNQPQHF
. | TRBJ2-7 | TRBV11-2 | few | TGTGCCAGCAGCCTATCGGACTACTACGAGCAGTACTTC | CASSLSDYYEQYF
. | TRBJ2-2 | TRBV9 | few | TGTGCCAGCAGCGTGGAGAGAATTAACACCGGGGAGCTGTTTTTT | CASSVERINTGELFF
. | TRBJ2-3 | TRBV5-4 | . | TGTGCCAGCAGCCCGGGCATCGGGGTCACTAGCACAGATACGCAGTATTTT | CASSPGIGVTSTDTQYF
. | TRBJ1-1 | TRBV5-1 | . | TGCGCCAGCAGCCCCGAACGGGGGTCCCTGAACACTGAAGCTTTCTTT | CASSPERGSLNTEAFF
TRBD2 | TRBJ2-5 | TRBV4-3 | . | TGCGCCAGCAGCCAAGACCCTCCGGGACTAGCGGAAGAGACCCAGTACTTC | CASSQDPPGLAEETQYF
TRBD2 | TRBJ2-3 | TRBV11-2 | . | TGTGCCAGCAGGGAATCACTAGCGGGGGGGCCAGATACGCAGTATTTT | CASRESLAGGPDTQYF
TRBD2 | TRBJ2-5 | TRBV7-2 | . | TGTGCCAGCAGCTCGCGGGGGTTCTCTTTAGAAGAGACCCAGTACTTC | CASSSRGFSLEETQYF
. | TRBJ1-1 | TRBV5-6 | . | TGTGCCAGCAGCTTTAAGGGAGGGTGGGCCACTGAAGCTTTCTTT | CASSFKGGWATEAFF
. | TRBJ2-5 | TRBV24-1 | . | TGTGCCACCAGTGATGTTGGAGGGGGGGCAGAGACCCAGTACTTC | CATSDVGGGAETQYF
TRBD2 | TRBJ2-5 | TRBV4-1 | once | TGCGCCAGCAGCCAAGGTAGCGGGAGAGTAGAGACCCAGTACTTC | CASSQGSGRVETQYF
TRBD2 | TRBJ2-1 | TRBV24-1 | . | TGTGCCACCAGTGCCGCTTTTCGAGGGAGGGCCTTTTATGAGCAGTTCTTC | CATSAAFRGRAFYEQFF
. | TRBJ2-2 | TRBV27 | . | TGTGCCAGCAGTTTATATCCCAGGAACACCGGGGAGCTGTTTTTT | CASSLYPRNTGELFF
. | TRBJ1-2 | TRBV18 | few | TGTGCCAGCTCCGACAGATATGGCTACACCTTC | CASSDRYGYTF
TRBD1 | TRBJ1-1 | TRBV7-9 | . | TGTGCCAGCAGCGCGGGACAGGTTAACACTGAAGCTTTCTTT | CASSAGQVNTEAFF
TRBD1 | TRBJ1-5 | TRBV7-2 | few | TGTGCCAGCAGCTTAACGACAGGGTCGAGCAATCAGCCCCAGCATTTT | CASSLTTGSSNQPQHF
TRBD2 | TRBJ2-5 | TRBV19 | once | TGTGCCAGTAGTAAGCGGGACTACCTGTACCAAGAGACCCAGTACTTC | CASSKRDYLYQETQYF
TRBD1 | TRBJ1-3 | TRBV28 | . | TGTGCCAGCAGTTTAACAGGGGGGGACAGCTCTGGAAACACCATATATTTT | CASSLTGGDSSGNTIYF
TRBD1 | TRBJ2-3 | TRBV6-5 | . | TGTGCCAGCAGTCAGGGGGCGGGTATGACAGATACGCAGTATTTT | CASSQGAGMTDTQYF
TRBD1 | TRBJ2-7 | TRBV30 | . | TGTGCCTGGAAGAGGACAGGGGTGGGTGAGCAGTACTTC | CAWKRTGVGEQYF
TRBD1 | TRBJ2-1 | TRBV4-1 | once | TGCGCCAGCAGCCCAGCGGGACAGGGGCGATATGAGCAGTTCTTC | CASSPAGQGRYEQFF
. | TRBJ1-4 | TRBV5-4 | . | TGTGCCAGCAGCCCAGACAGGACCCGAGAAAAACTGTTTTTT | CASSPDRTREKLFF
. | TRBJ1-5 | TRBV6-6 | . | TGTGCCAGCTCCCCCCCGCGGGGTTCCAATCAGCCCCAGCATTTT | CASSPPRGSNQPQHF
. | TRBJ1-5 | TRBV15 | once | TGTGCCACCAGCAGAGACCAGGGGAGAAATCAGCCCCAGCATTTT | CATSRDQGRNQPQHF
TRBD2 | TRBJ2-3 | TRBV7-2 | . | TGTGCCAGCAGCACCAAAGCGGGGGTGCCTCCGGTGGATACGCAGTATTTT | CASSTKAGVPPVDTQYF
. | TRBJ1-2 | TRBV29-1 | . | TGCAGCGTTGAAACGGGTGGCTACACCTTC | CSVETGGYTF
TRBD2 | TRBJ2-7 | TRBV9 | . | TGTGCCAGCACCCGGACTAGCGGGGGCGAGCAGTACTTC | CASTRTSGGEQYF
TRBD2 | TRBJ2-3 | TRBV15 | . | TGTGCCACCAGCAGAGATGTGGAGACTAGCGGCACAGATACGCAGTATTTT | CATSRDVETSGTDTQYF